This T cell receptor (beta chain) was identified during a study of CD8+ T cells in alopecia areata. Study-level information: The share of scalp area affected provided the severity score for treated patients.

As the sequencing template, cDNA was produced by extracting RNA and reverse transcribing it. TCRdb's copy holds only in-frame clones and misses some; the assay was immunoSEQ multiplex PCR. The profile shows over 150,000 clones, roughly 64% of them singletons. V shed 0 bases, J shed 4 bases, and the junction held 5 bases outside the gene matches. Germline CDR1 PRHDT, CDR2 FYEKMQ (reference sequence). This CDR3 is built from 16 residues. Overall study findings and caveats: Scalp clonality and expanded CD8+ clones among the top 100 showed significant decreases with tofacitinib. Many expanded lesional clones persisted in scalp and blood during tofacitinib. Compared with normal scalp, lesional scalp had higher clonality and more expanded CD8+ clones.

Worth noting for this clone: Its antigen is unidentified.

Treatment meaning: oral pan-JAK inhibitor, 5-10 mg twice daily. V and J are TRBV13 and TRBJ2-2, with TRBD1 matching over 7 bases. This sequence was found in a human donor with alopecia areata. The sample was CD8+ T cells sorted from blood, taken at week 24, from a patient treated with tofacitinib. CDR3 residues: CASSLGSSGGTGELFF. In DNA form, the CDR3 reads TGTGCCAGCAGCTTAGGTTCTTCAGGGGGCACCGGGGAGCTGTTTTTT. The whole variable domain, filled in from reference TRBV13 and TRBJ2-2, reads AAGVIQSPRHLIKEKRETATLKCYPIPRHDTVYWYQQGPGQDPQFLISFYEKMQSDKGSIPDRFSAQQFSDYHSELNMSSLELGDSALYFCASSLGSSGGTGELFFGEGSRLTVL.